These 16 T cell receptor beta chains were sequenced from one sample in a study of early T cells in non-severe SARS-CoV-2 infection. TCRdb recomputed calls from the 5' RACE reads with MiXCR, one row per CDR3 protein. The sample consists of about 48,000 distinct CDR3 sequences, over 7.5% of them appearing once. The sample taken for sequencing was whole blood. These receptors originate from an adult who was a healthcare worker with PCR-confirmed SARS-CoV-2 infection or an uninfected control (not recorded which).

This clonotype was detected ten times or more. The rearrangement links TRBV20-1 to TRBJ1-2; 11 bases are a match to TRBD1. The CDR3 sequence is 15 residues long. Germline values: CDR1 DFQATT, CDR2 SNEGSKA (reference sequence). Trimming at V came to 0 bases and at J to 2 bases, leaving 2 bases not matched to a gene. The CDR3 sequence is CSARDRDRGNYGYTF. The CDR3 region has the DNA TGCAGTGCTAGAGACCGGGACAGGGGGAACTATGGCTACACCTTC.

This clonotype came up many times. This rearrangement joins TRBV6-5 to TRBJ2-7, with D perhaps TRBD2 (6 bases). The CDR3 is 15 amino acids. V lost 1 base and J lost 6, with 16 bases in between. CDR1 and CDR2 from the germline V gene are MNHEY and SVGAGI. CDR3 coding DNA: TGTGCCAGCAGTTACTTCCCCAATAGCGGCGGCGAGCAGTACTTC. Protein: CASSYFPNSGGEQYF.

This clonotype was seen repeatedly, ten times or more. The gene calls are TRBV14 and TRBJ1-1; D is undetermined. Germline V gene sequence: CDR1 SGHDN, CDR2 FVKESK. Deletions cut 0 bases from V and 1 base from J, with 9 bases between. This CDR3 is 15 amino acids long. In DNA, the CDR3 is TGTGCCAGCAGCCAAGAAGTCCGGTGGAACACTGAAGCTTTCTTT. The encoded protein is CASSQEVRWNTEAFF. The variable domain in full, with the rest retrieved from reference TRBV14 and TRBJ1-1, is EAGVTQFPSHSVIEKGQTVTLRCDPISGHDNLYWYRRVMGKEIKFLLHFVKESKQDESGMPNNRFLAERTGGTYSTLKVQPAELEDSGVYFCASSQEVRWNTEAFFGQGTRLTVV.

This clonotype was observed many times. The rearrangement links TRBV20-1 to TRBJ2-1, with a possible D match to TRBD2 (6 bases). The CDR3 runs to 14 residues. Trimming removed 5 bases from V and 3 bases from J, with 14 bases in between. The germline gives CDR1 DFQATT, CDR2 SNEGSKA (reference sequence). CDR3 sequence reads: CSADNRDFYNEQFF. For the CDR3, the DNA is TGCAGTGCTGACAACCGGGACTTCTACAATGAGCAGTTCTTC.

This clonotype was counted at least ten times. V gene TRBV20-1 combines with J gene TRBJ2-7; 7 bases are a match to TRBD1. The germline CDR1 and CDR2 sequences are DFQATT and SNEGSKA (reference sequence). V shed 5 bases, J shed 7 bases, and the junction held 14 bases outside the gene matches. The CDR3 spans 14 residues. Here the CDR3 DNA reads TGCAGTGCTGGGGGACAGCCGGTTGGGGTTGAGCAGTACTTC. Translating gives CSAGGQPVGVEQYF.

This sequence joins TRBV7-9 and TRBJ2-1, with 10 bases that match TRBD2. The CDR3 consists of 16 residues. With V trimmed by 0 bases and J by 5 bases, 4 bases remained unmatched. Germline lookup yields CDR1 SEHNR and CDR2 FQNEAQ (reference sequence). The CDR3: CASSLALAGEDNEQFF. The CDR3 nucleotides are TGTGCCAGCAGCTTAGCCCTAGCGGGAGAGGACAATGAGCAGTTCTTC.

With respect to this clonotype: One end of the junction does not line up with germline, which may come from a read error. The gene calls are TRBV11-2 and TRBJ1-6; D unresolved. The CDR3 is made up of 12 amino acids. Germline loops: CDR1 SGHAT, CDR2 FQNNGV. The CDR3, as DNA: TGTGCCAGCAGCTCCAATAATTCACCCCTCCACTTT. This translates into CASSSNNSPLHF.

The CDR3, as DNA: TGTGCCAGCAGCTTGAGATCCGGTAGCGGGAGAGGTGAGCAGTACTTC. Translated, it gives CASSLRSGSGRGEQYF. This chain uses TRBV11-2 with TRBJ2-7, with TRBD2 identical over 9 bases. Germline CDR1 is SGHAT and CDR2 is FQNNGV. The CDR3 extends over 16 amino acids. J lost 7 bases, V lost 3 bases, and 13 bases had no gene match. Full variable domain (remainder filled in from reference TRBV11-2 and TRBJ2-7): EAGVAQSPRYKIIEKRQSVAFWCNPISGHATLYWYQQILGQGPKLLIQFQNNGVVDDSQLPKDRFSAERLKGVDSTLKIQPAKLEDSAVYLCASSLRSGSGRGEQYFGPGTRLTVT.

There are a few counts of this clonotype. This chain connects TRBV7-2 to TRBJ2-1; 8 bases line up with TRBD1. V lost 0 bases to trimming and J lost 10 bases; unmatched junction nucleotides: 11. Germline values: CDR1 SGHTA, CDR2 FQGNSA. The CDR3 spans 16 residues. CDR3 amino acids: CASSLAGRGRELEQFF. CDR3 nucleotides: TGTGCCAGCAGCTTAGCGGGCAGGGGGCGAGAGTTAGAGCAGTTCTTC.

This clonotype showed up just a few times. CDR3 amino acids: CASSLTIKDTQYF. The CDR3 DNA sequence: TGTGCCAGCAGCTTAACTATCAAAGATACGCAGTATTTT. The V and J genes are TRBV7-2 and TRBJ2-3; D is unclear. The germline V gene has CDR1 SGHTA and CDR2 FQGNSA. Deletions cut 2 bases from V and 5 bases from J, with 8 bases between. This CDR3 comprises 13 residues.

Details on this clonotype: A much larger clone differs from this one at a single base, so this may be a read error. The chain carries TRBV11-2 and TRBJ2-7; no firm D call. The length of the CDR3 is 12 residues. V gave up 6 bases and J gave up 6 bases, with 12 bases separating them. Germline loops: CDR1 SGHAT, CDR2 FQNNGV. Written as DNA, the CDR3 is TGTGCCAGCAGTCAGTCGGACCGCGAGCAGTACTTC. Protein: CASSQSDREQYF. The whole variable domain, filled in from reference TRBV11-2 and TRBJ2-7, reads EAGVAQSPRYKIIEKRQSVAFWCNPISGHATLYWYQQILGQGPKLLIQFQNNGVVDDSQLPKDRFSAERLKGVDSTLKIQPAKLEDSAVYLCASSQSDREQYFGPGTRLTVT.

In its sample, this clonotype was seen many times. This sequence joins TRBV27 and TRBJ2-1, with D unclear. The germline V gene has CDR1 MNHEY and CDR2 SMNVEV (reference sequence). The germline V and J ends were trimmed by 6 bases and 7 bases, with 16 bases remaining between them. The CDR3 contains 14 residues. CDR3 region: CASSVKPRINEQFF. CDR3 nucleotide sequence: TGTGCCAGCAGCGTGAAACCTAGGATAAATGAGCAGTTCTTC.

Turning to this clonotype: With a much larger clone just one base away, this may be a read error. The chain employs TRBV20-1 and TRBJ2-3, with 7 bases matching TRBD1. The CDR3 is 11 residues long. V was clipped by 4 bases and J by 9 bases; unmatched bases: 4. Germline CDR1 and CDR2: DFQATT and SNEGSKA (reference sequence). This CDR3 reads CSATGGETQYF. CDR3 sequence (DNA): TGCAGTGCTACAGGGGGAGAAACGCAGTATTTT.

The V call is TRBV14, the J call TRBJ1-2; D gene ambiguous. The CDR3 runs 12 residues. Looked up from germline, CDR1 is SGHDN and CDR2 is FVKESK. The V end was cut by 4 bases, the J end by 2 bases, with 5 bases between. CDR3 DNA sequence: TGTGCCAGCAGCCGGGTGAACTATGGCTACACCTTC. Protein product: CASSRVNYGYTF. Supplemented by reference TRBV14 and TRBJ1-2, the full variable domain reads EAGVTQFPSHSVIEKGQTVTLRCDPISGHDNLYWYRRVMGKEIKFLLHFVKESKQDESGMPNNRFLAERTGGTYSTLKVQPAELEDSGVYFCASSRVNYGYTFGSGTRLTVV.

This sequence joins TRBV4-1 and TRBJ2-7; perhaps TRBD2 as D (7 bases). The CDR3 totals 14 residues. Germline V gene data show CDR1 as MGHRA and CDR2 as YSYEKL. V lost 3 bases and J 5 bases, leaving 14 bases between the germline ends. CDR3: CASSQKGGLDEQYF. In DNA, the CDR3 is TGCGCCAGCAGCCAGAAGGGGGGGCTGGACGAGCAGTACTTC.

The chain has TRBV10-3 and TRBJ2-5; D may correspond to TRBD1 or TRBD2 (6 bases each). V gave up 7 bases and J gave up 2 bases, with 14 bases separating them. This CDR3 comprises 14 residues. Germline V CDR1 and CDR2: ENHRY, SYGVKD. CDR3 nucleotides: TGTGCCATCAAGGGGGTAGCGGCTCAAGAGACCCAGTACTTC. It is translated as CAIKGVAAQETQYF.